One sample yielded the 4 T cell receptor beta chains listed below, sequenced in a study of lymphopenia after photon versus proton radiotherapy. Here immunoSEQ multiplex PCR was the method, and the copy in TCRdb shows in-frame clones only, minus some. In the table there are about 20,000 clones, almost 85% of which are singletons. The sample here was peripheral blood, taken from a patient treated with photon-based radiotherapy. The receptor set was obtained from a woman aged 50 to 60 with pancreatic cancer.

Worth noting for this clone: Additional DNA sequences in this sample encode the identical CDR3. The rearrangement links TRBV5-1 to TRBJ2-5, with D possibly matching TRBD2 (5 bases). The germline V and J ends were trimmed by 1 base and 5 bases, with 6 bases remaining between them. CDR1 SGHRS and CDR2 YFSETQ come from the germline V gene. CDR3 length: 12 residues. The CDR3 protein is CASSLTGETQYF. Written as DNA, the CDR3 is TGCGCCAGCAGCTTGACGGGGGAGACCCAGTACTTC. Variable domain in full (rest from reference TRBV5-1 and TRBJ2-5): KAGVTQTPRYLIKTRGQQVTLSCSPISGHRSVSWYQQTPGQGLQFLFEYFSETQRNKGNFPGRFSGRQFSNSRSEMNVSTLELGDSALYLCASSLTGETQYFGPGTRLLVL.

The rearrangement joins TRBV4-3 to TRBJ1-5, with 11 positions matching TRBD1. The CDR3 extends over 17 amino acids. Trimming cost V 0 bases and J 4 bases; bases outside gene matches: 5. Germline V gene data show CDR1 as LGHNA and CDR2 as YSLEER. This CDR3 reads CASSQDWGQGGNQPQHF. CDR3 sequence (DNA): TGCGCCAGCAGCCAAGATTGGGGACAGGGGGGGAATCAGCCCCAGCATTTT.

The chain uses TRBV28 and TRBJ1-5, with a possible D match to TRBD1 (6 bases). The CDR3 spans 16 residues. Germline CDR1 reads MDHEN; CDR2 reads SYDVKM. The V and J ends lost 5 bases and 2 bases respectively, with 16 bases between them. CDR3 in DNA: TGTGCCAGCAGTACCGGACTCGGGGGCGGCAATCAGCCCCAGCATTTT. Translating it yields CASSTGLGGGNQPQHF.

This clone was recorded only once. This sequence joins TRBV7-6 and TRBJ2-1, with a possible D match to TRBD2 (6 bases). The V and J ends lost 5 bases and 6 bases respectively, with 14 bases between them. Germline loops: CDR1 SGHVS, CDR2 FNYEAQ. The CDR3 contains 14 residues. In nucleotides, the CDR3 is TGTGCCAGCAGCAAAGGCCAGGAGGGCAATGAGCAGTTCTTC. Its translation: CASSKGQEGNEQFF.